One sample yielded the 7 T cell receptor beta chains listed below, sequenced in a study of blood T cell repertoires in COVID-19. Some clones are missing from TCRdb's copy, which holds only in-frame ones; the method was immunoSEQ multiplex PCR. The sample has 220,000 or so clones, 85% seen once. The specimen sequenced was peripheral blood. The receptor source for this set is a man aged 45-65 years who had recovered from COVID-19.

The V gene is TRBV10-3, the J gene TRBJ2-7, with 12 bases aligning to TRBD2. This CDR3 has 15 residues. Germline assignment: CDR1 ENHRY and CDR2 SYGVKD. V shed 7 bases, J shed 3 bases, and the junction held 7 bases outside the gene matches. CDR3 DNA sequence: TGTGCCATCATGGGCGAGACTAGCGGGAGCTACGAGCAGTACTTC. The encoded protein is CAIMGETSGSYEQYF.

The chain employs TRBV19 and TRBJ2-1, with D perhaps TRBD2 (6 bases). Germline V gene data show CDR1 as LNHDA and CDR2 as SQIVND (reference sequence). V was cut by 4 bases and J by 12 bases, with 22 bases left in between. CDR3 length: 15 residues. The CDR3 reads CASSNRDSVWDAQFF. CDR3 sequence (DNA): TGTGCCAGTAGTAACCGGGACTCGGTTTGGGATGCGCAGTTCTTC.

The CDR3 loop reads CAGRRAGAGETQYF. The CDR3 DNA is TGTGCCGGACGGCGGGCAGGGGCCGGGGAGACCCAGTACTTC. The V and J genes are TRBV5-4 and TRBJ2-5, with D possibly matching TRBD1 (6 bases). Germline assignment: CDR1 SGHNT and CDR2 YYREEE (reference sequence). Trimming removed 10 bases at V and 5 bases at J, with 21 bases between. CDR3 length: 14 amino acids. Variable domain in full (rest from reference TRBV5-4 and TRBJ2-5): ETGVTQSPTHLIKTRGQQVTLRCSSQSGHNTVSWYQQALGQGPQFIFQYYREEENGRGNFPPRFSGLQFPNYSSELNVNALELDDSALYLCAGRRAGAGETQYFGPGTRLLVL.

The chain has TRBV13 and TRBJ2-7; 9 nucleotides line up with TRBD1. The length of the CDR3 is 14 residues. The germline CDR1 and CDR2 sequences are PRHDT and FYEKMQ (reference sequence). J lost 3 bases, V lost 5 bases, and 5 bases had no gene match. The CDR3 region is CASSPRDRVYEQYF. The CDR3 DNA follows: TGTGCCAGCAGCCCCCGGGACAGGGTCTACGAGCAGTACTTC.

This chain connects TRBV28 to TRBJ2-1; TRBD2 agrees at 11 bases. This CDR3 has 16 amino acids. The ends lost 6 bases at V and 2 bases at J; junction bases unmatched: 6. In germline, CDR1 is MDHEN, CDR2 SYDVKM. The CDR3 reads CASSPQLAGAYNEQFF. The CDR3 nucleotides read TGTGCCAGCAGCCCCCAACTAGCGGGAGCCTACAATGAGCAGTTCTTC.

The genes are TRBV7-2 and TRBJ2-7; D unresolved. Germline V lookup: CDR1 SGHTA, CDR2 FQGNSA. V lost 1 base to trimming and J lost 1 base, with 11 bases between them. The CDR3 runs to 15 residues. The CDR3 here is CASSLDLAPSYEQYF. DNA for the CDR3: TGTGCCAGCAGCTTAGATTTAGCTCCTTCCTACGAGCAGTACTTC.

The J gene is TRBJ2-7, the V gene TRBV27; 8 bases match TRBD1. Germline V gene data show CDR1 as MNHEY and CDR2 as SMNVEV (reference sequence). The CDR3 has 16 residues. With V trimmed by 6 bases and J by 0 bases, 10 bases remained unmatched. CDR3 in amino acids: CASRGRGTGGSYEQYF. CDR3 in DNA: TGTGCCAGCAGAGGCAGAGGGACAGGCGGCTCCTACGAGCAGTACTTC.